These 20 T cell receptor beta chains came from one sample sequenced in a study of shared clonotypes between healthy human individuals. Data came from immunoSEQ multiplex PCR; TCRdb stores just in-frame clones and leaves some out. Of more than 2,000,000 clones in the sample, 85% to 95% were seen once. Sequencing was carried out using naive CD4+ T cells sorted from blood. As to subset: CD45RA+ positively selected. The receptors here all came from a man aged 18 to 29 in good health.

V usage is TRBV7-2 and J usage is TRBJ2-2; unclear D gene. Per the germline V gene, CDR1 is SGHTA and CDR2 is FQGNSA. The CDR3 is 14 residues long. V gave up 4 bases and J gave up 5 bases, with 11 bases separating them. The CDR3 DNA reads TGTGCCAGCAGCTCCCTCCCAGCGACCGGGGAGCTGTTTTTT. Its translation: CASSSLPATGELFF. Filled out from reference TRBV7-2 and TRBJ2-2, the complete variable domain reads GAGVSQSPSNKVTEKGKDVELRCDPISGHTALYWYRQSLGQGLEFLIYFQGNSAPDKSGLPSDRFSAERTGGSVSTLTIQRTQQEDSAVYLCASSSLPATGELFFGEGSRLTVL.

The chain combines TRBV6-5 with TRBJ1-6; D call uncertain. Germline CDR1 MNHEY, CDR2 SVGAGI. Trimming pared 6 bases from V and 11 bases from J, leaving 11 bases between. The CDR3 is made up of 12 amino acids. CDR3 in amino acids: CASRTTGTPLHF. CDR3 bases: TGTGCCAGCAGGACCACCGGGACACCCCTCCACTTT.

The V and J genes are TRBV5-1 and TRBJ2-5, with TRBD2 matching over 7 bases. The ends lost 1 base at V and 5 bases at J; junction bases unmatched: 8. Germline-derived CDR1 and CDR2 are SGHRS and YFSETQ. This CDR3 comprises 15 residues. DNA for the CDR3: TGCGCCAGCAGCTTGAACAGCGGGAAGGGGGAGACCCAGTACTTC. Translating gives CASSLNSGKGETQYF.

The chain is built from TRBV7-2 and TRBJ2-3; 7 bases align to TRBD2. The CDR3 consists of 13 residues. With 3 bases clipped from V and 10 bases from J, the junction kept 7 bases outside the gene matches. Per the germline V gene, CDR1 is SGHTA and CDR2 is FQGNSA. Here the CDR3 reads CASSLMYREAQYF. CDR3 coding DNA: TGTGCCAGCAGCTTGATGTACCGGGAGGCGCAGTATTTT.

The chain uses TRBV12-5 and TRBJ2-1; D gene ambiguous. Trimming took off 4 bases at V and 8 bases at J, with 18 bases between the two ends. CDR1 and CDR2 from the germline V gene are LGHNT and FRNRAP. The CDR3 contains 15 residues. CDR3 protein: CASGSDQGFIYEQFF. CDR3 nucleotide sequence: TGTGCTAGTGGTTCAGACCAAGGGTTTATCTATGAGCAGTTCTTC.

V and J are TRBV28 and TRBJ2-7; D is undetermined. The CDR3 contains 16 residues. Germline values: CDR1 MDHEN, CDR2 SYDVKM. Trimming removed 3 bases from V and 1 base from J, with 16 bases in between. The CDR3 protein is CASSFSFTSGSYEQYF. CDR3 nucleotide sequence: TGTGCCAGCAGTTTTAGCTTTACGTCAGGATCCTACGAGCAGTACTTC.

The genes are TRBV6-5 and TRBJ1-2; D might be TRBD1 (5 bases). The CDR3 spans 14 residues. Germline V CDR1 and CDR2: MNHEY, SVGAGI. Trimming shortened V by 7 bases and J by 5 bases, and 17 bases separated the two germline ends. For the CDR3, the DNA is TGTGCCAGCACCTACGGGGGGACGCTATATGGCTACACCTTC. It encodes CASTYGGTLYGYTF.

Concerning this clone itself: The same CDR3 can be traced to other DNA sequences in this sample. The gene calls are TRBV27 and TRBJ2-7; 7 nucleotides align to TRBD1. The CDR3 has 15 residues. Trimming cost V 5 bases and J 1 base; bases outside gene matches: 8. Germline V lookup: CDR1 MNHEY, CDR2 SMNVEV (reference sequence). The CDR3 loop is CASSPWTGGSYEQYF. DNA of the CDR3: TGTGCCAGCAGTCCCTGGACAGGTGGGTCCTACGAGCAGTACTTC.

The chain is built from TRBV27 and TRBJ1-6; 8 bases agree with TRBD1. V trimming: 4 bases; J trimming: 3 bases; junction bases outside the gene matches: 2. This CDR3 comprises 15 residues. CDR1 MNHEY and CDR2 SMNVEV come from the germline V gene (reference sequence). The CDR3 spells CASSSTGGYNSPLHF. The CDR3 DNA sequence: TGTGCCAGCAGTTCAACAGGGGGCTATAATTCACCCCTCCACTTT.

The chain has TRBV6-5 and TRBJ2-6; D may be TRBD1 or TRBD2 (5 bases each). Germline CDR1 reads MNHEY; CDR2 reads SVGAGI. Trimming cost V 5 bases and J 4 bases, with 9 bases left between them. CDR3 length: 14 residues. The CDR3 region is CASSPWGGANVLTF. The CDR3 DNA follows: TGTGCCAGCAGTCCCTGGGGGGGGGCCAACGTCCTGACTTTC.

This CDR3 reads CASSILAGGLTDTQYF. In DNA, the CDR3 is TGTGCCAGCAGCATCCTAGCGGGAGGGCTCACAGATACGCAGTATTTT. V and J are TRBV9 and TRBJ2-3; TRBD2 agrees at 12 bases. The CDR3 runs 16 residues. Germline CDR1 and CDR2: SGDLS and YYNGEE. V lost 4 bases to trimming and J lost 2 bases; unmatched junction nucleotides: 5. The full variable domain, its missing parts supplied by reference TRBV9 and TRBJ2-3, is DSGVTQTPKHLITATGQRVTLRCSPRSGDLSVYWYQQSLDQGLQFLIQYYNGEERAKGNILERFSAQQFPDLHSELNLSSLELGDSALYFCASSILAGGLTDTQYFGPGTRLTVL.

The rearrangement joins TRBV6-6 to TRBJ2-4; D gene unclear. This CDR3 spans 14 amino acids. The V and J ends lost 3 bases and 9 bases respectively, with 15 bases between them. The V gene's germline CDR1 is MNHNY and CDR2 SVGAGI (reference sequence). The CDR3 is CASSYRPETSIQYF. The CDR3 region has the DNA TGTGCCAGCAGTTATAGGCCGGAAACGAGCATTCAGTACTTC.

Concerning this clone: Germline and junction disagree at one end, which may indicate a read error. The same CDR3 can be traced to other DNA sequences in this sample. The CDR3 coding sequence is TGTGCTAGCAGCCGGGGACTAGCGGGAGAGAGTGAGCAGTTCTTC. Translated, it gives CASSRGLAGESEQFF. The gene calls are TRBV7-8 and TRBJ2-1; 14 bases map to TRBD2. CDR1 and CDR2 from the germline V gene are SGHVS and FQNEAQ. The CDR3 is 15 residues long.

The rearrangement uses TRBV27 and TRBJ1-3; perhaps TRBD1 as D (6 bases). Trimming took 1 base from V and 2 from J, leaving 9 bases between them. This CDR3 has 15 residues. Germline V gene lookup returns CDR1 MNHEY and CDR2 SMNVEV (reference sequence). In DNA, the CDR3 is TGTGCCAGCAGTTTATTGTCAGGGGCTGGAAACACCATATATTTT. The encoded protein is CASSLLSGAGNTIYF.

This chain connects TRBV7-2 to TRBJ2-7; D gene ambiguous. Germline V lookup: CDR1 SGHTA, CDR2 FQGNSA. V was shortened by 0 bases and J by 5 bases, with 11 bases between the two germline ends. CDR3 length equals 14 residues. CDR3 nucleotides: TGTGCCAGCAGCTTAGCGGCCTTCCCCCACGAGCAGTACTTC. Translating gives CASSLAAFPHEQYF.

A single count supports this clone. This chain links TRBV29-1 with TRBJ2-5, with 12 positions matching TRBD1. V lost 5 bases, J lost 5 bases, and 6 bases stayed unmatched. CDR3 size: 14 residues. Germline V gene lookup returns CDR1 SQVTM and CDR2 ANQGSEA. DNA for the CDR3: TGCAGCGTTAGCGGGACAGGGGGCCAGGAGACCCAGTACTTC. This gives the protein CSVSGTGGQETQYF.

V and J are TRBV15 and TRBJ2-3; D is unresolved. The CDR3 totals 15 residues. V gave up 0 bases and J gave up 0 bases, with 7 bases separating them. Per germline, CDR1 LNHNV and CDR2 YYDKDF (reference sequence). CDR3 amino acids: CATSREVGSTDTQYF. The CDR3 DNA sequence: TGTGCCACCAGCAGAGAGGTGGGGAGCACAGATACGCAGTATTTT.

The rearrangement joins TRBV7-9 to TRBJ1-2, with D possibly matching TRBD1 (6 bases). V was clipped by 2 bases and J by 4 bases, with 8 bases between them. This CDR3 contains 13 residues. Per the germline V gene, CDR1 is SEHNR and CDR2 is FQNEAQ (reference sequence). CDR3 residues: CASSLPGAYGYTF. The DNA for the CDR3 is TGTGCCAGCAGCTTACCAGGGGCCTATGGCTACACCTTC.

This chain joins TRBV5-1 and TRBJ1-1; D gene unclear. Trimming took off 4 bases at V and 4 bases at J, with 14 bases between the two ends. The germline V gene has CDR1 SGHRS and CDR2 YFSETQ. The CDR3 covers 14 residues. This CDR3 is CASSRYGEATEAFF. The CDR3 DNA is TGCGCCAGCAGCCGGTATGGGGAGGCCACTGAAGCTTTCTTT.

The chain employs TRBV30 and TRBJ2-1, with D possibly TRBD1 on 6 matching bases. CDR1 and CDR2 (germline): GTSNPN, SVGIG (reference sequence). The CDR3 runs 17 residues. V lost 2 bases and J 7 bases, leaving 24 bases between the germline ends. In nucleotides, the CDR3 is TGTGCCTGGAGTCTCCACTCAGGGGAACTAAGGAGGAATGAGCAGTTCTTC. Translating gives CAWSLHSGELRRNEQFF.